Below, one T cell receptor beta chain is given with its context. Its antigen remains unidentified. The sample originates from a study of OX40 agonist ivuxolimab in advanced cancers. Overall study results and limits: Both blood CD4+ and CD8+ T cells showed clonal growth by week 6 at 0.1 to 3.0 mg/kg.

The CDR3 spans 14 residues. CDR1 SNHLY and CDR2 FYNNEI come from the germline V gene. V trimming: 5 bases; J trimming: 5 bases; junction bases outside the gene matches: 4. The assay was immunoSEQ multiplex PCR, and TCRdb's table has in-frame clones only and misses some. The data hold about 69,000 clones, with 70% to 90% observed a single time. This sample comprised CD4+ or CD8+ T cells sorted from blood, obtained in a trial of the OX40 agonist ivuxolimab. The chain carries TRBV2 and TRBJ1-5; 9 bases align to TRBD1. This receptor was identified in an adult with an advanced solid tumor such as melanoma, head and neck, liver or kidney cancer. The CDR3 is CASSQQGADQPQHF. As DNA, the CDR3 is TGTGCCAGCAGTCAACAGGGGGCGGATCAGCCCCAGCATTTT.